This T cell receptor (beta chain) was sequenced for a study of cytomegalovirus exposure and HLA in healthy donors. The germline CDR1 and CDR2 sequences are SGHDT and YYEEEE. This CDR3 region has 15 residues. The V gene lost 2 bases and the J gene lost 3 bases, with 12 bases spanning the gap. Whole-study results and caveats: Presence/absence analysis assumed near-uniform sequencing depth across donors. Within an earlier analysis, most TCR beta V segments proved productive either about 90% or about 30% of the time. Available immune exposure information covered CMV serostatus only. Many donors carried some public TCRs, although rarity characterized most TCR sequences.

This PCR relied on a set of 60 Vbeta primers and 13 Jbeta primers. Produced via immunoSEQ multiplex PCR; TCRdb's table is partial and in-frame only. The data contain approximately 150,000 clones, roughly 80% of them singletons. Note on this clone: The antigen is undetermined.

The material sequenced was PBMCs. The TCR originated in a male donor in good health and CMV-seronegative. This sequence joins TRBV5-6 and TRBJ1-3, with D perhaps matching TRBD1 (6 bases). This chain's CDR3 is CASSLRGANGNTIYF. CDR3 coding DNA: TGTGCCAGCAGCTTACGGGGGGCTAATGGAAACACCATATATTTT.